The 8 T cell receptor beta chains presented below share a single source sample, sequenced in a study of neurological immune-mediated disorders. TCRdb reanalysed the 5' RACE reads using MiXCR and keeps one entry per CDR3 protein. In the table there are 20,000 to 30,000 distinct CDR3 sequences, 10% to 15% of which are singletons. Sequenced material: PBMCs. The receptor set was obtained from a woman aged 55-70 years with HTLV-1-associated myelopathy (HAM/TSP).

This clonotype showed up many times. The rearrangement links TRBV5-6 to TRBJ2-1; no definite D call. Germline V gene sequence: CDR1 SGHDT, CDR2 YYEEEE. V was clipped by 2 bases and J by 9 bases, with 9 bases between them. CDR3 length: 12 residues. The CDR3 bases are TGTGCCAGCAGCTTCCGGGCTATTGAGCAGTTCTTC. The encoded protein is CASSFRAIEQFF.

This clonotype showed up many times. The chain carries TRBV2 and TRBJ2-7; TRBD2 might be the D (6 bases). The CDR3 spans 12 residues. Germline V gives CDR1 SNHLY, CDR2 FYNNEI. V gave up 3 bases and J gave up 4 bases, with 7 bases separating them. The CDR3 spells CASSDGGYEQYF. The CDR3 nucleotides read TGTGCCAGCAGTGACGGGGGTTACGAGCAGTACTTC.

This clonotype appeared many times. This chain links TRBV3-1 with TRBJ2-4, with 7 bases fitting TRBD1. The CDR3 totals 13 residues. Germline V gene lookup returns CDR1 LGHDT and CDR2 YNNKEL (reference sequence). J was trimmed by 8 bases and V by 2 bases; bases with no gene match: 3. The CDR3 DNA reads as TGTGCCAGCAGCCAACAGGGGGTTGACATTCAGTACTTC. Amino acid sequence: CASSQQGVDIQYF.

This clonotype was counted ten times or more. The chain links TRBV7-2 to TRBJ2-3; 9 nucleotides match TRBD2. CDR3 size: 16 residues. The germline gives CDR1 SGHTA, CDR2 FQGNSA. After removal of 1 base from V and 0 bases from J, the junction contained 2 bases not matched to a gene. As DNA, the CDR3 is TGTGCCAGCAGCTTAGGCGGGGGGGCTAGCACAGATACGCAGTATTTT. Amino acid sequence: CASSLGGGASTDTQYF.

This clonotype was recorded at least ten times. This chain joins TRBV6-6 and TRBJ1-1; D is possibly TRBD1 (5 bases). The CDR3 spans 13 residues. Trimming removed 6 bases at V and 5 bases at J, with 13 bases between. Germline CDR1 and CDR2: MNHNY and SVGAGI (reference sequence). This CDR3 is CASRSTRETEAFF. The CDR3 coding sequence is TGTGCCAGCAGGTCCACCAGGGAAACTGAAGCTTTCTTT.

This clonotype came up a few times. The chain joins TRBV20-1 to TRBJ2-3, with D hard to call. Trimming cost V 3 bases and J 6 bases, with 10 bases left between them. Germline lookup yields CDR1 DFQATT and CDR2 SNEGSKA (reference sequence). The CDR3 extends over 12 amino acids. The CDR3 sequence: CSASRSEDTQYF. CDR3 DNA: TGCAGTGCTAGTAGGTCTGAGGATACGCAGTATTTT.

The sample holds many counts of this clonotype. This chain connects TRBV25-1 to TRBJ2-5, with D uncertain. V lost 6 bases, J lost 4 bases, and 12 bases lay in between. This CDR3 is 13 amino acids long. Germline V gives CDR1 MGHDK, CDR2 SYGVNS. The CDR3 coding sequence is TGTGCCAGCAGCCCCCTAACCAGAGAGACCCAGTACTTC. Protein sequence: CASSPLTRETQYF.

Details on this clonotype: One junction end disagrees with the germline gene, perhaps due to a read error. The chain combines TRBV5-1 with TRBJ2-7; the D gene is possibly TRBD2 (6 bases). The CDR3 runs to 13 residues. Germline V CDR1 and CDR2: SGHRS, YFSETQ. The CDR3 DNA follows: TGCGACAGCAGCTTGGAGGGTTCCTACAAGCAGTACTTC. This encodes CDSSLEGSYKQYF.